This T cell receptor beta chain was profiled in a study of blood T cell repertoires in COVID-19. The CDR3 contains 15 residues. Trimming stripped 2 bases from V and 2 bases from J, with 11 bases between. CDR1 and CDR2 from the germline V gene are SGHDT and YYEEEE. As handled by the study authors: Amplification of reference gene primers provided the estimated nucleated cell counts. TCRdb's table, derived via immunoSEQ multiplex PCR, lists solely in-frame clones and lacks some. The V and J calls and the clone size are those of that table, but D and trimming were determined from the DNA. Of 150,000 to 200,000 clones in the sample, about 88% were seen once.

This sequence was found in a man between 70 and 80 years old with active or convalescent COVID-19. Sequences were obtained from peripheral blood. The chain couples TRBV5-6 to TRBJ2-1; D is undetermined. CDR3 coding DNA: TGTGCCAGCAGCTTAAACACGCTCGCCTACAATGAGCAGTTCTTC. The encoded protein is CASSLNTLAYNEQFF.